The T cell receptor beta chain under discussion was sequenced for a study of Ad26.COV2.S vaccination and SARS-CoV-2 variants. Study-wide context: The Ad26.COV2.S arm of the COV1001 trial was where the donor was placed. Each vaccinee took Ad26.COV2.S intramuscularly, once or twice 56 days apart.

This clone has only one observation. TCRdb's table, derived via immunoSEQ multiplex PCR, lists solely in-frame clones and lacks some. Here the sample spans 350,000 to 450,000 clones, about 85% being singletons. Noted treatment: roughly 20 received Ad26.COV2.S at low or high dose, single or two shots; roughly five received placebo; per-sample allocation not given. Day 63 following the first vaccine or placebo injection was when the samples were taken. In Boston, the donor was an adult between 18-55 years of age. The sequence came from a person between 18 and 59 years old who received the Ad26.COV2.S COVID-19 vaccine or a placebo. The sequences come from peripheral blood, collected in a trial of Ad26.COV2.S vaccine versus placebo.

CDR3 residues: CASSLGASGRTNTGELFF. DNA of the CDR3: TGTGCCAGCAGCTTAGGTGCTAGCGGGAGGACGAACACCGGGGAGCTGTTTTTT. The chain employs TRBV7-6 and TRBJ2-2, with TRBD2 matching 11 bases. Germline loops: CDR1 SGHVS, CDR2 FNYEAQ. This CDR3 is 18 amino acids long. V was pared by 1 base and J by 0 bases, with 4 bases of the junction left unmatched. Full variable domain (missing parts from reference TRBV7-6 and TRBJ2-2): GAGVSQSPRYKVTKRGQDVALRCDPISGHVSLYWYRQALGQGPEFLTYFNYEAQQDKSGLPNDRFSAERPEGSISTLTIQRTEQRDSAMYRCASSLGASGRTNTGELFFGEGSRLTVL.